This T cell receptor (beta chain) was sequenced for a study of T cell responses to AZD1222 COVID-19 vaccine. Study results and caveats: Donors skewed white British and female; clonal diversity was possibly underestimated. Baseline serostatus was positive in only a handful of AZD1222 recipients. Spike-specific TCR breadth and depth grew following two AZD1222 doses.

This table comes from immunoSEQ multiplex PCR, and its TCRdb copy is limited to in-frame clones, with some not included. This sample has about 42,000 clones, with about nine tenths found just once. This clone was picked up one time. No antigen is known for it. The specimen comprised peripheral blood, sampled 28 days after the second AZD1222 dose. The receptor's source is an adult who received the AZD1222 COVID-19 vaccine.

CDR3 sequence reads: CSVEAATGRTDTQYF. The CDR3 DNA reads as TGCAGCGTTGAAGCGGCGACAGGGCGCACAGATACGCAGTATTTT. This chain uses TRBV29-1 with TRBJ2-3, with 7 positions matching TRBD1. With 1 base clipped from V and 1 base from J, the junction kept 5 bases outside the gene matches. CDR1 SQVTM and CDR2 ANQGSEA come from the germline V gene. CDR3 size: 15 residues.